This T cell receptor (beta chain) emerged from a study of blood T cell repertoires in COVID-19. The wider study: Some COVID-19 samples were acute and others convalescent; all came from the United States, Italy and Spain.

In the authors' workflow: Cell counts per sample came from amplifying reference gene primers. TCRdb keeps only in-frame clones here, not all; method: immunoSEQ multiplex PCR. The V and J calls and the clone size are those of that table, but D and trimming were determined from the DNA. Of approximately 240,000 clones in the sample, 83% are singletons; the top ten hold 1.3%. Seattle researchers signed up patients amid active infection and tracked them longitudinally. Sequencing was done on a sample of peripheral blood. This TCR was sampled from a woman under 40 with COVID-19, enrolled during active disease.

The CDR3 loop reads CASSPPGTQETQYF. The CDR3 DNA reads as TGTGCCAGCAGCCCACCGGGGACTCAAGAGACCCAGTACTTC. The chain recombines TRBV5-4 with TRBJ2-5, with a weak D call TRBD2 (6 bases). This CDR3 spans 14 amino acids. Trimming left V 4 bases short and J 2 bases short, with 12 bases between. Germline assignment: CDR1 SGHNT and CDR2 YYREEE (reference sequence).